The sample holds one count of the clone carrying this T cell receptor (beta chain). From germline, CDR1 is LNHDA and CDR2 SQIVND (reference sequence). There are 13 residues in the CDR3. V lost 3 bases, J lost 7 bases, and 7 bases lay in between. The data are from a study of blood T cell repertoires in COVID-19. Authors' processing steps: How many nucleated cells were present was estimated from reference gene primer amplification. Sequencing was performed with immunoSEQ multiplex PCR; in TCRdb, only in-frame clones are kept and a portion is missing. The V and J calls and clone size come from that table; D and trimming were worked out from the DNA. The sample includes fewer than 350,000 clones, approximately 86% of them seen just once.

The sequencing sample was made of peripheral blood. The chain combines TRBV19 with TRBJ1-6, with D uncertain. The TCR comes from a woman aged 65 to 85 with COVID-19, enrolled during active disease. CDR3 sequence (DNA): TGTGCCAGTAGTATTCTTTCGAATTCACCCCTCCACTTT. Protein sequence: CASSILSNSPLHF.